This is a list of T cell receptor beta chains from one sample in a study of OX40 agonist ivuxolimab in advanced cancers. Profiling relied on immunoSEQ multiplex PCR, and the TCRdb table lists in-frame clones only, not all of them. The repertoire consists of around 19,000 clones, with 80% to 90% occurring once and the leading ten covering about 17%. The sequencing here drew on CD4+ or CD8+ T cells sorted from blood, taken in a trial of the OX40 agonist ivuxolimab. The receptor source for this set is an adult with an advanced solid tumor such as melanoma, head and neck, liver or kidney cancer. The CDR3 runs from the conserved cysteine through the conserved F or W. The order of the fields is J gene, V gene, D gene, CDR3 DNA, CDR3 protein. The D gene is left open where the match is weak.

>TRBJ2-1|TRBV27|TRBD2
TGTGCCAGCAGACCAATACTAGCGGGGCCTAGCTCCTACAATGAGCAGTTCTTC
CASRPILAGPSSYNEQFF
>TRBJ2-3|TRBV25-1|.
TGTGCCAGCAGTGGCCATGGGTCCACAGATACGCAGTATTTT
CASSGHGSTDTQYF
>TRBJ1-3|TRBV2|.
TGTGCCAGCAGCCCCCTGGTCCTTGGAAACACCATATATTTT
CASSPLVLGNTIYF
>TRBJ2-7|TRBV18|.
TGTGCCAGCTCACCACCGGGCAGGGGTGAGCAGTACTTC
CASSPPGRGEQYF
>TRBJ2-1|TRBV7-3|TRBD2
TGTGCCAGCAGCTTACTAGCGGGCGTCTACAATGAGCAGTTCTTC
CASSLLAGVYNEQFF
>TRBJ1-4|TRBV2|TRBD1
TGTGCCAGCCAACTCCTGGGACAGGGGGAAAAACTGTTTTTT
CASQLLGQGEKLFF
>TRBJ1-1|TRBV6-5|TRBD1
TGTGCCAGCAGCACAGACAGGGCGACTGAAGCTTTCTTT
CASSTDRATEAFF
>TRBJ2-7|TRBV6-5|TRBD2
TGTGCCAGCAGGAAAAGCGGGACCAGCTCCTACGAGCAGTACTTC
CASRKSGTSSYEQYF
>TRBJ2-3|TRBV5-6|TRBD2
TGTGCCAGCAGCACAATTACTAGCGGGAGGCGCACAGATACGCAGTATTTT
CASSTITSGRRTDTQYF
>TRBJ2-7|TRBV30|.
TGTGCCTGGGAGCACCTCATGGGACCAGGCGAGCAGTACTTC
CAWEHLMGPGEQYF
>TRBJ2-3|TRBV6-5|TRBD2
TGTGCCAGCAGCCTCGGGACTAGCACTGATACGCAGTATTTT
CASSLGTSTDTQYF
>TRBJ1-5|TRBV15|TRBD1
TGTGCCACCAGCATTAGACAGGGTTTGTGGAGCAATCAGCCCCAGCATTTT
CATSIRQGLWSNQPQHF
>TRBJ1-2|TRBV15|.
TGTGCCACCAGCAGTCGGTTAGGGGCTAACTATGGCTACACCTTC
CATSSRLGANYGYTF
>TRBJ2-7|TRBV7-9|TRBD1
TGTGCCAGCAGCTCCGGGACAGGGATCACCTACGAGCAGTACTTC
CASSSGTGITYEQYF
>TRBJ1-6|TRBV5-8|.
TGTGCCAGCAGCTTGGGGGAAGGACAGAATTACCACTTT
CASSLGEGQNYHF
>TRBJ1-3|TRBV7-3|.
TGTGCCAGCAGCCCCCCCCGACGGCTTGGAGGAAACACCATATATTTT
CASSPPRRLGGNTIYF
>TRBJ2-7|TRBV10-3|.
TGTGCCATCAGCCCAGCGTCCCCCACTACGGGGCAGTACTTC
CAISPASPTTGQYF
>TRBJ2-7|TRBV27|.
TGTGCCAGCAGTTCGACCTCCTACGAGCAGTACTTC
CASSSTSYEQYF
>TRBJ1-5|TRBV30|TRBD1
TGTGCCTGGAGTAAGGGGACAGGGGAGGTCGGGAATCAGCCCCAGCATTTT
CAWSKGTGEVGNQPQHF
>TRBJ1-4|TRBV4-2|TRBD1
TGTGCCAGCAGCCCGACGACGGGACAGGGGGTGGGTGAAAAACTGTTTTTT
CASSPTTGQGVGEKLFF
>TRBJ1-2|TRBV7-2|.
TGTGCCGGCCGTGGAGGGGATCTCCCTAGGGGCTATGGCTACACCTTC
CAGRGGDLPRGYGYTF